The source of this TCR beta chain is a study of identical twins. TCRdb ran MiXCR on the 5' RACE reads and lists one entry per CDR3 protein. Of under 500,000 distinct CDR3 sequences detected, roughly 13% appear once; the ten largest clones hold approximately 1%. This clonotype was seen a handful of times. Germline V gene sequence: CDR1 SGHRS, CDR2 YFSETQ. CDR3 length: 13 residues. V dropped 0 bases and J dropped 9 bases, with 9 bases sitting between them. In addition, the sample was reused for a study of yellow fever vaccine responses in identical twins.

Sequences were obtained from CD4+ T cells sorted from blood. The rearrangement joins TRBV5-1 to TRBJ2-2; unclear D gene. The TCR was taken from a woman between 18 and 29 years old in good health. For the CDR3, the DNA is TGCGCCAGCAGCTTGGAGACTCGGAGGGAGCTGTTTTTT. This codes for CASSLETRRELFF.